This TCR beta chain was sequenced for a study of cytomegalovirus exposure and HLA in healthy donors. Study findings and constraints: Presence/absence analyses treated sequencing depth as roughly uniform across donors. Previous analysis showed most TCR beta V segments were productive about 90% or about 30% of the time.

A word on this clone: Its antigen is currently unknown.

This PCR relied on a set of 60 Vbeta primers and 13 Jbeta primers. The protocol was immunoSEQ multiplex PCR, while the TCRdb copy is restricted to in-frame clones and leaves out a portion. There are under 90,000 clones in the sample; about 70% occur only once, and less than 10% lies in the top ten. The CDR3 loop spans 15 amino acids. V was clipped by 5 bases and J by 6 bases; unmatched bases: 6. Germline CDR1 and CDR2: MDHEN and SYDVKM. This chain connects TRBV28 to TRBJ1-3, with 11 bases matching TRBD1. What was sequenced was PBMCs. The source of this sequence is a woman aged 50 to 60 in good health and CMV-seropositive. CDR3 DNA sequence: TGTGCCAGCAGTGAAGTGGGACAGGGGGTAAACACCATATATTTT. Protein: CASSEVGQGVNTIYF.